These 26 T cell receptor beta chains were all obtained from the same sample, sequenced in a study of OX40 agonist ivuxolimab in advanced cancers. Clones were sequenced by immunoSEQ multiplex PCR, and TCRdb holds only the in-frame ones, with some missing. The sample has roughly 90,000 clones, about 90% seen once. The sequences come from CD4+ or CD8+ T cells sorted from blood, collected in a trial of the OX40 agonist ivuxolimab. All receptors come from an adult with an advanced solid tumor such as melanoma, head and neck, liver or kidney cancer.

In DNA, the CDR3 is TGTGCCAGCAGACTAACAGGGGACTATGGCTACACCTTC. Translation: CASRLTGDYGYTF. This chain uses TRBV27 with TRBJ1-2; TRBD1 agrees at 7 bases. The germline CDR1 and CDR2 sequences are MNHEY and SMNVEV (reference sequence). Germline trimming cut 6 bases from V and 3 bases from J; bases unmatched to any gene: 4. CDR3 length: 13 residues.

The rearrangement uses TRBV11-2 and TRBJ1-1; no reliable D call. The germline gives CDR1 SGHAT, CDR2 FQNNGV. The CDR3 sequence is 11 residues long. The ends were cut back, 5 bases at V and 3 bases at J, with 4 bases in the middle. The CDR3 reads CASSAYTEAFF. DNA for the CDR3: TGTGCCAGCAGCGCGTACACTGAAGCTTTCTTT.

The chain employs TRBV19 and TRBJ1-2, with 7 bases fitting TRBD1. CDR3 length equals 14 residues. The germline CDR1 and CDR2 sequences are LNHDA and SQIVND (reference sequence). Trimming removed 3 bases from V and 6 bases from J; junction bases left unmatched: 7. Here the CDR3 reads CASSIYDRVNGYTF. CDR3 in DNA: TGTGCCAGTAGTATTTATGACAGGGTGAATGGCTACACCTTC.

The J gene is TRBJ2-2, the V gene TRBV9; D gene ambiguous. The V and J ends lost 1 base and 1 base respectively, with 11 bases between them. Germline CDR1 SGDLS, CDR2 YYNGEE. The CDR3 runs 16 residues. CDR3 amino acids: CASSVRLGRNTGELFF. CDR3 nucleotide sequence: TGTGCCAGCAGCGTACGGTTGGGCCGGAACACCGGGGAGCTGTTTTTT.

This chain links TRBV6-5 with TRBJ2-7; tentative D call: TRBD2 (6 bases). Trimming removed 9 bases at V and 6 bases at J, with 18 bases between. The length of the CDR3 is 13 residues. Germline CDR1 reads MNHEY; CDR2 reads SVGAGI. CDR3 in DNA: TGTGCCAGTCGCCCCGGGGAGGTGGGCGAGCAGTACTTC. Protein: CASRPGEVGEQYF.

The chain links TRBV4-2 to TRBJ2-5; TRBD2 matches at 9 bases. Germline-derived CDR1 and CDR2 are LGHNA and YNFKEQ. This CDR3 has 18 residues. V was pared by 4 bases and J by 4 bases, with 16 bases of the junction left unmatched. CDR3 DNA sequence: TGTGCCAGCAGCCTTTCCGGGACTGGCGGGAGGGCCTTAGAGACCCAGTACTTC. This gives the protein CASSLSGTGGRALETQYF.

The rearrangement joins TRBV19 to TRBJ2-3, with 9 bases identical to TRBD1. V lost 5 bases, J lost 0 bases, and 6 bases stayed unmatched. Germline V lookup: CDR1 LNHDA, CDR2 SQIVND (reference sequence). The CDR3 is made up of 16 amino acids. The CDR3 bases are TGTGCCAGTAGTGTCATCGGGACAGGGAGCACAGATACGCAGTATTTT. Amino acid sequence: CASSVIGTGSTDTQYF.

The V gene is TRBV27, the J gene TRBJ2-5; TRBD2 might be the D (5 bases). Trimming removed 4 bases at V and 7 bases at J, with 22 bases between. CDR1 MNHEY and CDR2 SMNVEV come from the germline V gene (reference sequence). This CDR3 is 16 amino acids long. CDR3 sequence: CASSSMSYSFGVTQYF. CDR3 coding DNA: TGTGCCAGCAGTTCCATGAGCTATTCCTTCGGGGTGACCCAGTACTTC.

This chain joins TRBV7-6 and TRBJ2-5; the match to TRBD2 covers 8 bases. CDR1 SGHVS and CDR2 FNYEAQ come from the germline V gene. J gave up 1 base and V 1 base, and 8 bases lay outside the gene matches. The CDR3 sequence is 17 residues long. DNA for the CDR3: TGTGCCAGCAGCTTAGTGATTAGCGGGACCACCCAAGAGACCCAGTACTTC. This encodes CASSLVISGTTQETQYF.

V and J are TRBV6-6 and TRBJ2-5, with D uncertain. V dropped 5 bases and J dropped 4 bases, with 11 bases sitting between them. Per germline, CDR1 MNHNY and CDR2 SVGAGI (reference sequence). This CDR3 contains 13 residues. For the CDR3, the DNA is TGTGCCAGCAGTCCCCCTCCGGGAGAGACCCAGTACTTC. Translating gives CASSPPPGETQYF.

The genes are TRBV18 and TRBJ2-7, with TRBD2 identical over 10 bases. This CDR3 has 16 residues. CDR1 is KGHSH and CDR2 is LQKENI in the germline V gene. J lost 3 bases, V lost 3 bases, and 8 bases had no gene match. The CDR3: CASSPPLAGDFYEQYF. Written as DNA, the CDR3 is TGTGCCAGCTCACCGCCTCTAGCGGGGGACTTCTACGAGCAGTACTTC. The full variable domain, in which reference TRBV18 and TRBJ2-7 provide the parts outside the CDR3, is NAGVMQNPRHLVRRRGQEARLRCSPMKGHSHVYWYRQLPEEGLKFMVYLQKENIIDESGMPKERFSAEFPKEGPSILRIQQVVRGDSAAYFCASSPPLAGDFYEQYFGPGTRLTVT.

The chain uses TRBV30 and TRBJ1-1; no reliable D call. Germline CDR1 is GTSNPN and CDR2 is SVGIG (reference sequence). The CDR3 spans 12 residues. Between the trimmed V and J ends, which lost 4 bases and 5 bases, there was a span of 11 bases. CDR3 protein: CAWIEGYTEAFF. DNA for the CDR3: TGTGCCTGGATTGAGGGTTATACTGAAGCTTTCTTT.

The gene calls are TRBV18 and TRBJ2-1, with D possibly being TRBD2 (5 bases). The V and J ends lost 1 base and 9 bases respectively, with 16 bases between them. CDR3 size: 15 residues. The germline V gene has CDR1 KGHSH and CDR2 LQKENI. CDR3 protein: CASSPRVVGGGEQFF. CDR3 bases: TGTGCCAGCTCACCACGAGTAGTCGGAGGTGGTGAGCAGTTCTTC.

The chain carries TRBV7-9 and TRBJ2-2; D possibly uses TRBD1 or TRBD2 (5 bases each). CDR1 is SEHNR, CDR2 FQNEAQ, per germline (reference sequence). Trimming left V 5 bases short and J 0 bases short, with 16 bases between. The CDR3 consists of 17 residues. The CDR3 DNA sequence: TGTGCCAGCAGCGCCCCCTCCGGGACCGCGAACACCGGGGAGCTGTTTTTT. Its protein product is CASSAPSGTANTGELFF.

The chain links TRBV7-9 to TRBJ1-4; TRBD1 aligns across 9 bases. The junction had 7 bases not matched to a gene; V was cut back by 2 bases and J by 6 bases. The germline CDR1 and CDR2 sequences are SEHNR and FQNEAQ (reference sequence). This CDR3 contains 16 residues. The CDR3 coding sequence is TGTGCCAGCAGCTTACAGCCGGGACAGGGACATGAAAAACTGTTTTTT. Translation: CASSLQPGQGHEKLFF. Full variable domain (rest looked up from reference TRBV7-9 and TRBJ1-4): DTGVSQNPRHKITKRGQNVTFRCDPISEHNRLYWYRQTLGQGPEFLTYFQNEAQLEKSRLLSDRFSAERPKGSFSTLEIQRTEQGDSAMYLCASSLQPGQGHEKLFFGSGTQLSVL.

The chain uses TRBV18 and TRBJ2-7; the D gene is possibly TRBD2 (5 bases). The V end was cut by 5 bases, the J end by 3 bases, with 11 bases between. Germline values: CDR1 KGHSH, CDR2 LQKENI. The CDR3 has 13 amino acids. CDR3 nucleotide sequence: TGTGCCAGCTCAGAGAGCGGATTCTACGAGCAGTACTTC. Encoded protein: CASSESGFYEQYF.

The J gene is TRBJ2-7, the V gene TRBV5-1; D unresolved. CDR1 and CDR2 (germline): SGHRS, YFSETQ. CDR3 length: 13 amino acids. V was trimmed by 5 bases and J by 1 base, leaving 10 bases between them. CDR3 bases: TGCGCCAGCAGGGTTGGGTCGTCCTACGAGCAGTACTTC. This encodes CASRVGSSYEQYF.

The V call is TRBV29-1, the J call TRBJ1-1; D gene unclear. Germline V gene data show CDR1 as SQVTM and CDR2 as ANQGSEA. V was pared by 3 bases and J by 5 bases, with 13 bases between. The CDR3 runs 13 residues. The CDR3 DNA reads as TGCAGCGTTGAGGGGTCGATCGGAACTGAAGCTTTCTTT. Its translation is CSVEGSIGTEAFF. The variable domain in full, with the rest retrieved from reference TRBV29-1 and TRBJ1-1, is SAVISQKPSRDICQRGTSLTIQCQVDSQVTMMFWYRQQPGQSLTLIATANQGSEATYESGFVIDKFPISRPNLTFSTLTVSNMSPEDSSIYLCSVEGSIGTEAFFGQGTRLTVV.

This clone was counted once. The CDR3 reads CASSRSIPLDYTF. The CDR3 DNA is TGTGCCAGCAGTCGCTCAATACCTCTGGACTACACCTTC. This chain uses TRBV28 with TRBJ1-2; D is ambiguous. The V and J ends lost 5 bases and 10 bases respectively, with 17 bases between them. This CDR3 spans 13 amino acids. Germline lookup yields CDR1 MDHEN and CDR2 SYDVKM.

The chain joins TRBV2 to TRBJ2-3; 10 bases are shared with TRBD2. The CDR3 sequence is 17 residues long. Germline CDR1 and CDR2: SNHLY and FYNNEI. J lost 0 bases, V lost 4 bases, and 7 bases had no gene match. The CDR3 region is CASSVVAGGPSTDTQYF. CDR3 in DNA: TGTGCCAGCAGTGTAGTAGCGGGAGGCCCAAGCACAGATACGCAGTATTTT.

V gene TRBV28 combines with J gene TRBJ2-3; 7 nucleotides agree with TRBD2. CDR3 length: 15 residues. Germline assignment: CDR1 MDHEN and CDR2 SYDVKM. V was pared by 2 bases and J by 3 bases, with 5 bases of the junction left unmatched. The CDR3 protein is CASSLSWRETDTQYF. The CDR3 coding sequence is TGTGCCAGCAGTTTAAGTTGGCGGGAGACAGATACGCAGTATTTT.

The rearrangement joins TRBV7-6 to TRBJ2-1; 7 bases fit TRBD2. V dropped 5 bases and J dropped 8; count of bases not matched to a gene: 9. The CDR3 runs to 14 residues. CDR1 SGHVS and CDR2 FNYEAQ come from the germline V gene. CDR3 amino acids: CASSPGLDLDEQFF. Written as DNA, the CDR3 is TGTGCCAGCAGCCCAGGACTAGATTTAGATGAGCAGTTCTTC.

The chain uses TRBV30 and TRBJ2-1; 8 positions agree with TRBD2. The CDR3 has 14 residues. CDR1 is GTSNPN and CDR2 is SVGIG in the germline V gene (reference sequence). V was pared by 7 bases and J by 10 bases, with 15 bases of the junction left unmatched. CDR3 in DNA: TGTGCCTCTTCTTCGGGAGGGCCGGCCGGCGAGCAGTTCTTC. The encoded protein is CASSSGGPAGEQFF.

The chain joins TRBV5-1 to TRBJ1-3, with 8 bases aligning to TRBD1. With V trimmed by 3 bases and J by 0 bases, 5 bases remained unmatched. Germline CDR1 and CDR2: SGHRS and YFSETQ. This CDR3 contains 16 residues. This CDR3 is CASSYGTGRSGNTIYF. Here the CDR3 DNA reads TGCGCCAGCAGCTACGGGACAGGTCGCTCTGGAAACACCATATATTTT.

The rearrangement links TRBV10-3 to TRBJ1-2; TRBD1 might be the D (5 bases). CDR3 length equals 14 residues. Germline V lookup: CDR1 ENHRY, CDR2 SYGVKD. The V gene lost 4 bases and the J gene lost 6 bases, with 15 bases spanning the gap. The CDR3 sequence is CAISVEGPLDGYTF. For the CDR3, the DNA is TGTGCCATCAGTGTGGAGGGGCCCCTAGATGGCTACACCTTC.

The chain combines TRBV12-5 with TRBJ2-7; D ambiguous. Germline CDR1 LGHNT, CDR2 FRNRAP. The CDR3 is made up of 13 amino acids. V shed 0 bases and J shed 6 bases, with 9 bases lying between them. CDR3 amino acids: CASGLVTETEQYF. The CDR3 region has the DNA TGTGCTAGTGGTTTGGTAACGGAGACCGAGCAGTACTTC. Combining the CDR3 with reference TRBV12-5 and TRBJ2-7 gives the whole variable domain DARVTQTPRHKVTEMGQEVTMRCQPILGHNTVFWYRQTMMQGLELLAYFRNRAPLDDSGMPKDRFSAEMPDATLATLKIQPSEPRDSAVYFCASGLVTETEQYFGPGTRLTVT.